These T cell receptor beta chains were read from a single sample in a study of beta chain features in type 1 diabetes. Clones were sequenced by immunoSEQ multiplex PCR, and TCRdb holds only the in-frame ones, with some missing. The table records a few hundred thousand clones, approximately 10% of them present only once. The sequencing input was naive CD4+ T cells from blood. The receptor source for this set is a man aged 25 to 40 with type 1 diabetes. CDR3s include the opening cysteine and the closing phenylalanine or tryptophan. Fields, in order: clone size, J gene, D gene, V gene, CDR3 protein, CDR3 DNA. The D gene is left open where the match is weak. A row's size may be missing; if present it is once, few, many or a size class.

few,TRBJ2-1,.,TRBV6-6,CASSYGIRGEQFF,TGTGCCAGCAGTTATGGCATACGGGGTGAGCAGTTCTTC
.,TRBJ1-1,.,TRBV25-1,CASSELDLPGSDNTEAFF,TGTGCCAGCAGTGAATTAGATTTGCCCGGCAGCGACAACACTGAAGCTTTCTTT
.,TRBJ1-6,.,TRBV30,CAWSGQFNSPLHF,TGTGCCTGGAGTGGACAGTTTAATTCACCCCTCCACTTT
few,TRBJ1-6,.,TRBV27,CASSSWGDNSPLHF,TGTGCCAGCAGCTCTTGGGGGGATAATTCACCCCTCCACTTT
few,TRBJ1-1,.,TRBV10-3,CAISEGQHTEAFF,TGTGCCATCAGTGAGGGACAACACACTGAAGCTTTCTTT
.,TRBJ2-1,TRBD2,TRBV10-3,CAISESGGGFDEQFF,TGTGCCATCAGTGAGAGCGGGGGGGGTTTCGATGAGCAGTTCTTC
.,TRBJ2-5,.,TRBV2,CASSEVTSQETQYF,TGTGCCAGCAGTGAAGTAACTTCTCAAGAGACCCAGTACTTC
few,TRBJ2-3,.,TRBV7-9,CASSQSRQEDTQYF,TGTGCCAGCAGCCAATCCCGACAGGAAGATACGCAGTATTTT
few,TRBJ2-5,.,TRBV10-3,CAISASPGPGGQTQYF,TGTGCCATCAGTGCCAGTCCGGGGCCCGGGGGGCAGACCCAGTACTTC
few,TRBJ2-3,TRBD2,TRBV5-1,CASSAGGTLTDTQYF,TGCGCCAGCAGCGCGGGGGGTACCCTCACAGATACGCAGTATTTT
few,TRBJ2-3,.,TRBV7-3,CASTKRGYTDTQYF,TGTGCCAGCACAAAGAGGGGGTACACAGATACGCAGTATTTT
few,TRBJ2-1,TRBD1,TRBV5-1,CASSLAGQGDEQFF,TGCGCCAGCAGCTTGGCGGGACAGGGCGATGAGCAGTTCTTC
.,TRBJ2-7,.,TRBV2,CASGQDFYEQYF,TGTGCCAGCGGGCAGGACTTCTACGAGCAGTACTTC
few,TRBJ1-1,.,TRBV5-1,CASSLDGEAFF,TGCGCCAGCAGCTTGGACGGTGAAGCTTTCTTT
few,TRBJ2-5,.,TRBV5-1,CASSFSGEETQYF,TGCGCCAGCAGCTTCTCAGGGGAAGAGACCCAGTACTTC
few,TRBJ2-5,TRBD1,TRBV4-3,CASSQGRQGEGTQYF,TGCGCCAGCAGCCAAGGAAGACAGGGGGAAGGGACCCAGTACTTC
few,TRBJ2-7,.,TRBV7-8,CASSNRDSAYEQYF,TGTGCCAGCAGTAACCGGGACTCCGCATACGAGCAGTACTTC
.,TRBJ2-1,TRBD1,TRBV28,CASSSWGQGSHNEQFF,TGTGCCAGCTCTTCCTGGGGACAGGGGTCCCACAATGAGCAGTTCTTC
few,TRBJ2-5,TRBD2,TRBV27,CASSARGKETQYF,TGTGCCAGCAGCGCGCGGGGGAAAGAGACCCAGTACTTC
few,TRBJ2-6,.,TRBV30,CAWSVGGSGANVLTF,TGTGCCTGGAGTGTTGGCGGCTCTGGGGCCAACGTCCTGACTTTC
few,TRBJ2-7,.,TRBV28,CASSFDREQYF,TGTGCCAGCAGTTTCGACAGGGAGCAGTACTTC
.,TRBJ2-6,.,TRBV11-2,CASSLDSSGANVLTF,TGTGCCAGCAGCTTAGACAGCTCTGGGGCCAACGTCCTGACTTTC